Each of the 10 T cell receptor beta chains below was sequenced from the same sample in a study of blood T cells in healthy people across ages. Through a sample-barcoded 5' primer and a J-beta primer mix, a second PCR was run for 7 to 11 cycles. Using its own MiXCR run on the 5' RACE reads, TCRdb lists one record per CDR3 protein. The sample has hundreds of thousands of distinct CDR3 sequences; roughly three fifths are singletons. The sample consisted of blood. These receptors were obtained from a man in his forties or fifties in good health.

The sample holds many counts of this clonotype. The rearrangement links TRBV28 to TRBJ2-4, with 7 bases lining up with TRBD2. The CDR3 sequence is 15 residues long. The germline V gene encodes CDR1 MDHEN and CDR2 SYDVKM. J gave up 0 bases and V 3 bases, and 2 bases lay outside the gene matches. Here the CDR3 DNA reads TGTGCCAGCAGTTTTACGGGGGGAGCCAAAAACATTCAGTACTTC. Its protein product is CASSFTGGAKNIQYF.

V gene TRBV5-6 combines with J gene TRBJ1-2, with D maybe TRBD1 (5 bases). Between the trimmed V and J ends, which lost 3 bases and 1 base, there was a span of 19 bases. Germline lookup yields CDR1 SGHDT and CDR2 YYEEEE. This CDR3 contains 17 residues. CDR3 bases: TGTGCCAGCAGCTCCGAGAGTCGGGGACGGGGTAACTATGGCTACACCTTC. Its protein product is CASSSESRGRGNYGYTF.

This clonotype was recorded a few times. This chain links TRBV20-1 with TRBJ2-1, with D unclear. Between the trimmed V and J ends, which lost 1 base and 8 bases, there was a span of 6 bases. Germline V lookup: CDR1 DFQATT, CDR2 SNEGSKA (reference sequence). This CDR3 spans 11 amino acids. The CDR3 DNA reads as TGCAGTGCTAGAGGGACCGATGAGCAGTTCTTC. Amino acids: CSARGTDEQFF.

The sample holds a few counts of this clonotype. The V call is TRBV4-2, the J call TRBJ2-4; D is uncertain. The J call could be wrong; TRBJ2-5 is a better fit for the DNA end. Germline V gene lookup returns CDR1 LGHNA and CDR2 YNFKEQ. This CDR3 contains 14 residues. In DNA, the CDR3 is TGTGCCAGCAGCCAAGTCAGCGAGGCAGAGACCCAGTACTTC. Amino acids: CASSQVSEAETQYF.

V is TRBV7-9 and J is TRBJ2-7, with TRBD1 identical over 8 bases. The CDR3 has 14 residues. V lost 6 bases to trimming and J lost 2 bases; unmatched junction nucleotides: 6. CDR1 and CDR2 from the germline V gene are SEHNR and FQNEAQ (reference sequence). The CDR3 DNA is TGTGCCAGCAGGAACGACAGGGGTACCTACGAGCAGTACTTC. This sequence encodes CASRNDRGTYEQYF.

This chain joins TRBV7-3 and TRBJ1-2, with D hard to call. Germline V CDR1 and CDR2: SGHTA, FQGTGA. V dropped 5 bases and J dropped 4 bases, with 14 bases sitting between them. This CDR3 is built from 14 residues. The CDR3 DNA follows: TGTGCCAGCAGCGAAGGGAAGATGGCCTATGGCTACACCTTC. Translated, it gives CASSEGKMAYGYTF.

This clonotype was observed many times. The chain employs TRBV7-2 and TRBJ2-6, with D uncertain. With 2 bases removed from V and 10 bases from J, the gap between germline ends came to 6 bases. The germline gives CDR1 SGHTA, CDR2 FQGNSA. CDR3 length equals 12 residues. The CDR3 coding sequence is TGTGCCAGCAGCTTACAGGAAAACGTCCTGACTTTC. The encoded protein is CASSLQENVLTF.

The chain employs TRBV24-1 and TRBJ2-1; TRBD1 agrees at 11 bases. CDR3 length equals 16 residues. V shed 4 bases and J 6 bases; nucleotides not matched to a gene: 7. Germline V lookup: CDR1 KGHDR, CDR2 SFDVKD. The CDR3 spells CATSDTGQGAGNEQFF. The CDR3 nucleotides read TGTGCCACCAGTGACACTGGACAGGGGGCTGGCAATGAGCAGTTCTTC.

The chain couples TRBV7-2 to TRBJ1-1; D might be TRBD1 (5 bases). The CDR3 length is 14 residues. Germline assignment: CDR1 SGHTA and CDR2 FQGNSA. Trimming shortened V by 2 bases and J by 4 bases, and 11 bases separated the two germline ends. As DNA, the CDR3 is TGTGCCAGCAGCTTACTCGGACAACCCACTGAAGCTTTCTTT. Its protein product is CASSLLGQPTEAFF.

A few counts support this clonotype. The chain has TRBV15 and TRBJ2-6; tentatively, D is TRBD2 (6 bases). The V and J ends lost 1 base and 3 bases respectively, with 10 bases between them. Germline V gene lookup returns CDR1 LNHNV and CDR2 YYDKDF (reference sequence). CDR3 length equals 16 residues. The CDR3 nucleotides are TGTGCCACCAGCAGAGGTGGCGGGGATGGGGCCAACGTCCTGACTTTC. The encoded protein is CATSRGGGDGANVLTF. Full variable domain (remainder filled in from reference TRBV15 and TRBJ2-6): DAMVIQNPRYQVTQFGKPVTLSCSQTLNHNVMYWYQQKSSQAPKLLFHYYDKDFNNEADTPDNFQSRRPNTSFCFLDIRSPGLGDTAMYLCATSRGGGDGANVLTFGAGSRLTVL.